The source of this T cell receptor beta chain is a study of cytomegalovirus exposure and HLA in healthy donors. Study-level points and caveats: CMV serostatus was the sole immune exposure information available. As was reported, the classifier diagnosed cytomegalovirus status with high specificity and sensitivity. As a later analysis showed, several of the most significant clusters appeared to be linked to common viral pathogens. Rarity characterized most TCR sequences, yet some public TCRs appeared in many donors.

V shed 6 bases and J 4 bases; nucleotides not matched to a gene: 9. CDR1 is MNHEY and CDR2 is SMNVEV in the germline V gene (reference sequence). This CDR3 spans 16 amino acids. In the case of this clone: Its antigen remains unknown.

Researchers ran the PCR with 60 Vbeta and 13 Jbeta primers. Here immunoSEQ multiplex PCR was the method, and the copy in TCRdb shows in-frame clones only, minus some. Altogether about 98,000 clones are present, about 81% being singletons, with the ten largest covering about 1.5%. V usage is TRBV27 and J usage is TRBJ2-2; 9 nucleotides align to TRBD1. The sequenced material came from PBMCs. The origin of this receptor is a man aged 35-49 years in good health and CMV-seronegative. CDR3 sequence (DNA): TGTGCCAGCAGGAGGACAGGGGCCTGGACCACCGGGGAGCTGTTTTTT. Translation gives CASRRTGAWTTGELFF.